This T cell receptor beta chain emerged from a study of tumor and adjacent non-tumor tissue in lung cancer. Background on the study: Patients comprised eleven to twelve adenocarcinoma, a couple of squamous cell carcinoma and 1 small cell lung cancer. Study observations and caveats: Tumor tissue had significantly higher TCR diversity than normal lung.

No cell sorting was done before RNA was extracted from the tissue. The normal lung tissue was taken more than 3 cm from the tumor edge. Comment on this clonotype: Its antigen is unknown. This sequence may be a read error, since a much larger clone differs from it by one base.

A modified ARM-PCR protocol with three rounds of nested PCR amplified TCRbeta. TCRdb re-called the multiplex PCR reads through MiXCR, storing one row per CDR3 protein. Of approximately 100,000 distinct CDR3 sequences in the sample, about 63% were seen once. The length of the CDR3 is 14 residues. Germline V gene data show CDR1 as SGHNT and CDR2 as YYREEE (reference sequence). The sample was distant non-tumor lung tissue. The V call is TRBV5-4, the J call TRBJ1-1; a weak D match, TRBD1 (5 bases). The receptor's source is a man between 60 and 70 years old with non-small cell lung cancer. The CDR3 spells CASCLEGQNTEAFF. In DNA form, the CDR3 reads TGTGCCAGCTGCTTGGAGGGGCAGAACACTGAAGCTTTCTTT.